Listed below are T cell receptor beta chains from one sample, sequenced in a study of blood T cell repertoires in COVID-19. The protocol was immunoSEQ multiplex PCR, while the TCRdb copy is restricted to in-frame clones and leaves out a portion. The sample records about 34,000 clones, over 80% being singletons. The sequencing sample was made of peripheral blood. The receptors shown here come from a man in his sixties with active COVID-19. Both conserved end residues are part of each CDR3.

>TRBJ2-7|TRBV7-2
CASSMTGGLYEQYF
>TRBJ1-6|TRBV28
CASRERRTGRNSPLHF
>TRBJ2-2|TRBV5-1
CASSSGTSGRNTGELFF
>TRBJ2-1|TRBV12-5
CASGLAGVIDEQFF
>TRBJ2-1|TRBV9
CASGRTGYNEQFF
>TRBJ1-2|TRBV5-4
CASSMEPTQVAFMNYGYTF
>TRBJ2-2|TRBV3-1/TRBV3-2
CASSPRLNTGELFF
>TRBJ2-1|TRBV5-1
CASSSEPTSVYNEQFF
>TRBJ2-2|TRBV29-1
CSVEDVASGRTGELFF
>TRBJ2-3|TRBV10-3
CAIGLAGGPTARAQYF
>TRBJ1-1|TRBV28
CASSLIGAGAGTEAFF
>-|TRBV3-1/TRBV3-2
CASSQVSGSGELFF
>TRBJ1-3|TRBV19
CASSIGQLISGNTIYF
>TRBJ1-1|TRBV24-1
CATSDVWTGAPNTEAFF
>TRBJ2-1|TRBV19
CASSPRGLDEQFF
>TRBJ2-1|TRBV6-5
CASSSRTMRVEQFF
>TRBJ2-2|TRBV6-6
CASSPWTSGRRNTGELFF
>TRBJ2-1|TRBV5-1
CASSSRRGSDNEQFF
>TRBJ2-7|TRBV5-4
CASSLDPAGATYEQYF
>TRBJ1-6|TRBV3-1/TRBV3-2
CASSSGTGGFNSPLHF
>TRBJ1-4|TRBV27
CASRQLYNYAEKLFF
>TRBJ2-7|TRBV4-1
CASSQDEAWGGEQYF
>TRBJ2-3|TRBV15
CATSRDWASGLIPSDTDTQYF
>TRBJ2-7|TRBV7-2
CASSLNPSGGLEQYF
>TRBJ1-2|TRBV9
CASSGQNYGYTF
>TRBJ2-2|TRBV7-9
CASSPRTGGPNTGELFF
>TRBJ2-1|TRBV24-1
CATSGNRDNYNEQFF
>TRBJ1-4|TRBV5-4
CASSPGGLGVTNEKLFF
>TRBJ2-1|TRBV12-1
CASREGMLAGVFYNEQFF
>TRBJ2-1|TRBV21-1
CASSNWTGFHNEQFF
>TRBJ1-2|TRBV6-5
CASSYFKGRTYGYTF
>TRBJ2-5|TRBV11-2
CASTSTSGGRGAQYF
>TRBJ1-6|TRBV9
CASSPRLDGGNSPLHF
>TRBJ2-7|TRBV6-2/TRBV6-3
CASSRQASYEQYF
>TRBJ2-4|TRBV19
CASSPRDYRNIQYF
>TRBJ1-1|TRBV7-8
CASSPPGQGMNTEAFF
>TRBJ2-1|TRBV27
CASTYPPYNEQFF
>TRBJ2-3|TRBV29-1
CSVEVAATDTQYF
>TRBJ2-5|TRBV5-1
CASSFDGTGAETQYF
>TRBJ2-7|TRBV5-5
CASSLGLAGVSYEQYF
>TRBJ2-7|TRBV10-1
CASSGPGQGFYEQYF
>TRBJ1-4|TRBV27
CASSPRTVPAYEKLFF
>TRBJ2-4|TRBV2
CASTPSGGAGGKNIQYF
>TRBJ2-7|TRBV5-4
CASSPVDRAYEQYF
>TRBJ2-7|TRBV27
CASSPNTGGAQYF
>TRBJ2-1|TRBV11-3
CASSLGNGGHEQFF
>TRBJ2-2|TRBV5-5
CASSQGGWNTGELFF
>TRBJ2-2|TRBV5-6
CASSPIAGAIHAGELFF
>TRBJ2-5|TRBV2
CASRGGTSGRGTQYF
>TRBJ1-1|TRBV28
CASSSTFKGDNTEAFF
>TRBJ2-5|TRBV14
CASSQDRGETQYF
>TRBJ1-5|TRBV27
CASSLVPNSPPQHF
>TRBJ1-1|TRBV1
CTSSQGRPPTEAFF